The clone carrying this T cell receptor beta chain has at least ten counts. Its cognate antigen is unknown. This record comes from a study of T cells after yellow fever vaccination. The study, taken as a whole, reports: The study noted that FACS-sorted repertoires could contain abundant clonotypes contaminating from the bulk population. Boosting was followed by the reappearance of most primary-vaccination clones (less than 98% CD4, roughly 90% CD8).

Template switching with 5'RACE generated the TCR cDNA and added a universal primer site and UMIs. A single record per CDR3 protein comes from TCRdb applying MiXCR to the 5' RACE reads. The table records approximately 250,000 distinct CDR3 sequences, around 3.5% of them present only once. The germline V gene encodes CDR1 KGHDR and CDR2 SFDVKD. This CDR3 has 14 amino acids. This sample comprised PBMCs, obtained 15 days after the yellow fever booster vaccination. The sequence was obtained from a man between 18 and 35 years old who received the YFV17D yellow fever vaccine. The V call is TRBV24-1, the J call TRBJ2-3; D possibly uses TRBD1 or TRBD2 (5 bases each). The CDR3 spells CGRGEVRDPDTQYF. CDR3 DNA sequence: TGTGGACGCGGCGAGGTCAGGGACCCAGATACGCAGTATTTT.